This entry concerns a single T cell receptor (beta chain). This entry comes from a study of blood T cell repertoires in COVID-19. Authors' methods: Nucleated cell number was recorded as an estimate derived from reference gene primer amplification. Repertoires were generated with immunoSEQ multiplex PCR, while TCRdb's copy carries only in-frame clones and drops some. That table furnishes V, J and clone size, whereas the DNA furnished D and trimming. The top ten clones hold more than 3% of a sample with roughly 350,000 clones, roughly 90% of them seen once. Sequencing input: peripheral blood. The receptor's source is a woman in her 50s with active or convalescent COVID-19.

Here the CDR3 reads CAGGQGNSPLHF. The CDR3 region has the DNA TGTGCCGGGGGACAGGGTAATTCACCCCTCCACTTT. The chain employs TRBV6-5 and TRBJ1-6; 9 nucleotides align to TRBD1. Per germline, CDR1 MNHEY and CDR2 SVGAGI. Trimming cost V 11 bases and J 6 bases; bases outside gene matches: 2. The CDR3 is 12 residues long.